This TCR beta chain was documented in a study of shared clonotypes between healthy human individuals. At the level of the study: Serving as donors were a couple of women and three men, whose ages spanned 18 to 49. Regarding the study as a whole: Across a handful of donors, naive CD4 shared around 5.1%, naive CD8 less than 4%, memory CD4 more than 2%, memory CD8 about 0.38%.

Concerning this clone itself: The antigen is unknown.

Every subset's genomic DNA went evenly onto several immunoSEQ plates. Authors' data handling: As immunoSEQ supplied junction-only sequences (without quality scores), filtering differed. Profiling relied on immunoSEQ multiplex PCR, and the TCRdb table lists in-frame clones only, not all of them. For V, J and clone size, that table is used; D and trimming come from the DNA. This sample has fewer than 3 million clones, with 80% to 95% found just once. The CDR3 spans 15 residues. V was trimmed by 4 bases and J by 0 bases, leaving 10 bases between them. Germline lookup yields CDR1 KGHSH and CDR2 LQKENI. The sequencing input was naive CD4+ T cells from PBMCs. Noted subset: CD45RA+ positively selected. The chain is built from TRBV18 and TRBJ2-1, with D perhaps TRBD2 (5 bases). The TCR comes from a man in his late teens or twenties in good health. Some clones in this sample may be carry-over from other donors' samples. The CDR3 DNA sequence: TGTGCCAGCTCACTCACCGGGGACTCCTACAATGAGCAGTTCTTC. Its translation: CASSLTGDSYNEQFF. The complete variable domain, with remaining parts taken from reference TRBV18 and TRBJ2-1, reads NAGVMQNPRHLVRRRGQEARLRCSPMKGHSHVYWYRQLPEEGLKFMVYLQKENIIDESGMPKERFSAEFPKEGPSILRIQQVVRGDSAAYFCASSLTGDSYNEQFFGPGTRLTVL.